These T cell receptor beta chains were read from a single sample in a study of cytomegalovirus exposure and HLA in healthy donors. Assay: immunoSEQ multiplex PCR; the TCRdb copy retains only in-frame clones and omits some. This table holds some 98,000 clones, less than 90% found once. Sequences were obtained from PBMCs. The receptors stem from a man aged 18-30 years in good health and CMV-seropositive. Each CDR3 is given with its conserved first and last residue. Some rows have no size entry. The others give once, few or many, or a class for an expanded clone.

CASSEWDRVFDEAFF	TRBV6-1	-	TRBJ1-1
CASSESPGQRNYGYTF	TRBV5-4	-	TRBJ1-2
CASSNTGTGVHEQYF	TRBV6-5	-	TRBJ2-7
CASTTTGGNSPLHF	TRBV19	-	TRBJ1-6
CASSLERDRGLLEAFF	TRBV5-6	-	TRBJ1-1
CASSEAAGDEFF	TRBV6-1	once	TRBJ2-1
CASSVGEFDTQYF	TRBV9	-	TRBJ2-3
CSVEGGLAGGPWFF	TRBV29-1	few	TRBJ2-1
CASSPPTGTGDDTQYF	TRBV18	-	TRBJ2-3
CASSSTGLGQYF	TRBV11-2	-	TRBJ2-7
CASNVLPGSEAFF	TRBV19	-	TRBJ1-1
CASSYSTGNPYNEQFF	TRBV6-5	-	TRBJ2-1
CASSLTGSYNEQFF	TRBV11-3	-	TRBJ2-1
CASSPNRLAGGGTQYF	TRBV5-6	-	TRBJ2-5
CASSLNGRVYEQYF	TRBV5-5	-	TRBJ2-7
CASSTDKANYGYTF	TRBV5-1	-	TRBJ1-2
CASSSGQGQPQHF	TRBV7-2	-	TRBJ1-5
CASSESAGGYNEQFF	TRBV2	-	TRBJ2-1
CASSSPLGQAYNSPLHF	TRBV7-2	-	TRBJ1-6